The 25 T cell receptor beta chains listed next were all sequenced from one sample in a study of CD8 T cells in ankylosing spondylitis. A single record per CDR3 protein comes from TCRdb applying MiXCR to the 5' RACE reads. The sample includes 250,000 or so distinct CDR3 sequences, roughly a quarter of them seen just once. Sequenced: blood, either unsorted or a sorted T cell fraction (not recorded which). The receptors derive from a male donor with ankylosing spondylitis or in good health (not recorded which).

The chain recombines TRBV12-3 or TRBV12-4 with TRBJ1-4; a weak D match, TRBD1 (6 bases). Trimming took 7 bases from V and 10 from J, leaving 19 bases between them. The CDR3 sequence is 14 residues long. The CDR3 loop reads CASTLRRSRGKLFF. CDR3 nucleotides: TGTGCCAGCACTCTTAGGAGGAGCAGGGGAAAACTGTTTTTT.

Ten or more counts support this clonotype. V usage is TRBV29-1 and J usage is TRBJ2-5; D not certain. Between the trimmed V and J ends, which lost 2 bases and 5 bases, there was a span of 9 bases. The CDR3 runs 12 residues. Looked up from germline, CDR1 is SQVTM and CDR2 is ANQGSEA. The CDR3 here is CSVERPTETQYF. The CDR3 region has the DNA TGCAGCGTTGAAAGACCTACGGAGACCCAGTACTTC.

This sequence joins TRBV7-6 and TRBJ2-5; 12 bases fit TRBD2. The CDR3 is made up of 16 amino acids. With 3 bases clipped from V and 2 bases from J, the junction kept 4 bases outside the gene matches. CDR1 and CDR2 (germline): SGHVS, FNYEAQ. The CDR3 DNA reads TGTGCCAGCAGCTTCCCTAGCGGGGGGGATCAAGAGACCCAGTACTTC. Translating gives CASSFPSGGDQETQYF.

This clonotype occurred many times. This sequence joins TRBV20-1 and TRBJ2-3; D is possibly TRBD1 (5 bases). Trimming took 3 bases from V and 7 from J, leaving 17 bases between them. The CDR3 is 14 residues long. CDR1 DFQATT and CDR2 SNEGSKA come from the germline V gene (reference sequence). The CDR3 reads CSASGHTVPYTQYF. The CDR3 DNA reads TGCAGTGCTAGTGGACACACGGTCCCTTATACGCAGTATTTT.

As to this clonotype: A much larger clone differs by one base, so this may be a read error. This chain joins TRBV7-6 and TRBJ1-1; D unresolved. CDR3 length: 12 amino acids. Germline CDR1 SGHVS, CDR2 FNYEAQ. The V gene lost 5 bases and the J gene lost 6 bases, with 10 bases spanning the gap. The CDR3, as DNA: TGTGCCAGCAGCCGACGTGGGGCTGAAGCTTTCTTT. Translated, it gives CASSRRGAEAFF.

The chain links TRBV20-1 to TRBJ2-3; 7 nucleotides match TRBD1. The V gene end was trimmed by 5 bases and the J gene end by 6 bases; junction bases not matched to a gene: 8. Looked up from germline, CDR1 is DFQATT and CDR2 is SNEGSKA (reference sequence). The CDR3 contains 13 residues. CDR3 residues: CSARQGLVDTQYF. The CDR3 nucleotides are TGCAGTGCTCGACAGGGTTTGGTGGATACGCAGTATTTT.

This clonotype was counted ten times or more. The J gene is TRBJ1-2, the V gene TRBV10-3; D might be TRBD1 (5 bases). This CDR3 has 14 amino acids. V lost 8 bases to trimming and J lost 8 bases, with 21 bases between them. Germline V gene data show CDR1 as ENHRY and CDR2 as SYGVKD. CDR3 residues: CAIGEEGSPWGYTF. The DNA of the CDR3 is TGTGCCATCGGAGAAGAGGGGTCGCCATGGGGCTACACCTTC.

This clonotype was recorded many times. The chain uses TRBV29-1 and TRBJ2-3; D ambiguous. Germline V gene lookup returns CDR1 SQVTM and CDR2 ANQGSEA. With 4 bases removed from V and 4 bases from J, the gap between germline ends came to 6 bases. This CDR3 comprises 11 residues. The CDR3 loop is CSVVPPDTQYF. The DNA for the CDR3 is TGCAGCGTTGTACCCCCAGATACGCAGTATTTT.

This clonotype was recorded a few times. The J gene is TRBJ2-1, the V gene TRBV29-1; no firm D call. The germline V and J ends were trimmed by 4 bases and 0 bases, with 16 bases remaining between them. Germline CDR1 reads SQVTM; CDR2 reads ANQGSEA. The CDR3 covers 16 residues. The CDR3 bases are TGCAGCGTTGGCCAGTCCATCCCTAGCTCCTACAATGAGCAGTTCTTC. This codes for CSVGQSIPSSYNEQFF.

Here the CDR3 DNA reads TGTGCCAGCTCACGGTCCCAGGGGTCCGGAGGCACTGAAGCTTTCTTT. This translates into CASSRSQGSGGTEAFF. This sequence joins TRBV18 and TRBJ1-1, with D possibly being TRBD1 (6 bases). Trimming shortened V by 4 bases and J by 4 bases, and 19 bases separated the two germline ends. Germline V gives CDR1 KGHSH, CDR2 LQKENI. CDR3 length: 16 amino acids. Filled out from reference TRBV18 and TRBJ1-1, the complete variable domain reads NAGVMQNPRHLVRRRGQEARLRCSPMKGHSHVYWYRQLPEEGLKFMVYLQKENIIDESGMPKERFSAEFPKEGPSILRIQQVVRGDSAAYFCASSRSQGSGGTEAFFGQGTRLTVV.

This clonotype was recorded at least ten times. The CDR3 nucleotides read TGTGCCAGCAGTTCCGGACAGGGAGGAGTCCAGGAGACCCAGTACTTC. Amino acids: CASSSGQGGVQETQYF. The genes are TRBV12-3 or TRBV12-4 and TRBJ2-5; 8 bases are shared with TRBD1. The CDR3 loop spans 16 amino acids. J lost 5 bases, V lost 4 bases, and 12 bases had no gene match.

The table lists this clonotype with a few counts. The chain is built from TRBV12-3 or TRBV12-4 and TRBJ2-7; D perhaps matches TRBD1 (5 bases). The CDR3 contains 13 residues. The germline V and J ends were trimmed by 3 bases and 10 bases, with 16 bases remaining between them. CDR3 sequence: CASSFTRKGDQYF. Written as DNA, the CDR3 is TGTGCCAGCAGTTTTACGCGGAAAGGGGATCAGTACTTC.

Turning to this clonotype: A read error is possible here, since a much larger clone lies one base away. The V and J genes are TRBV20-1 and TRBJ2-7; no firm D call. Trimming removed 6 bases at V and 2 bases at J, with 17 bases between. This CDR3 is built from 14 residues. CDR1 is DFQATT and CDR2 is SNEGSKA in the germline V gene (reference sequence). As DNA, the CDR3 is TGCAGTGCAAATCGACCGAAGCCCCCCTACGAGCAGTACTTC. It encodes CSANRPKPPYEQYF.

This clonotype was observed a handful of times. The CDR3 protein is CASSSTSQGTEAFF. CDR3 DNA: TGTGCCAGCAGCAGCACCAGTCAGGGCACTGAAGCTTTCTTT. This chain uses TRBV9 with TRBJ1-1; TRBD1 might be the D (5 bases). Per the germline V gene, CDR1 is SGDLS and CDR2 is YYNGEE. V was shortened by 4 bases and J by 4 bases, with 14 bases between the two germline ends. This CDR3 has 14 amino acids.

The V call is TRBV24-1, the J call TRBJ2-5; TRBD1 is a possible D gene (6 bases). The V gene lost 8 bases and the J gene lost 3 bases, with 18 bases spanning the gap. This CDR3 is built from 15 residues. CDR1 and CDR2 (germline): KGHDR, SFDVKD. The CDR3 region is CATKQGSDPKETQYF. The CDR3 DNA sequence: TGTGCCACCAAACAGGGATCCGACCCCAAAGAGACCCAGTACTTC.

This chain links TRBV29-1 with TRBJ2-4; D call uncertain. Trimming took 4 bases from V and 1 from J, leaving 8 bases between them. Germline CDR1 and CDR2: SQVTM and ANQGSEA. The length of the CDR3 is 13 residues. This chain's CDR3 is CSVVERAKNIQYF. The CDR3 coding sequence is TGCAGCGTTGTGGAGAGGGCCAAAAACATTCAGTACTTC.

This clonotype occurred many times. J is TRBJ1-1 and V is TRBV5-1; unclear D gene. With 0 bases removed from V and 7 bases from J, the gap between germline ends came to 10 bases. The CDR3 runs to 13 residues. Germline V lookup: CDR1 SGHRS, CDR2 YFSETQ. The DNA of the CDR3 is TGCGCCAGCAGCTTGGGAGTAAGTTATGAAGCTTTCTTT. Its translation is CASSLGVSYEAFF. Drawing the rest from reference TRBV5-1 and TRBJ1-1, the complete variable domain is KAGVTQTPRYLIKTRGQQVTLSCSPISGHRSVSWYQQTPGQGLQFLFEYFSETQRNKGNFPGRFSGRQFSNSRSEMNVSTLELGDSALYLCASSLGVSYEAFFGQGTRLTVV.

This clonotype was seen many times. This chain connects TRBV29-1 to TRBJ2-5, with unresolved D. V lost 3 bases and J lost 5, with 10 bases in between. The germline CDR1 and CDR2 sequences are SQVTM and ANQGSEA. The CDR3 loop spans 12 amino acids. CDR3 sequence reads: CSVESGRETQYF. CDR3 in DNA: TGCAGCGTTGAGTCCGGGCGGGAGACCCAGTACTTC.

Many counts were recorded for this clonotype. This chain joins TRBV10-3 and TRBJ2-3; TRBD2 aligns across 8 bases. Trimming at V came to 8 bases and at J to 1 base, leaving 8 bases not matched to a gene. The CDR3 runs 15 residues. Germline V lookup: CDR1 ENHRY, CDR2 SYGVKD. The DNA of the CDR3 is TGTGCCATCCGGGGAACTAGCGGCGGCACAGATACGCAGTATTTT. This codes for CAIRGTSGGTDTQYF.

This clonotype was picked up many times. The chain joins TRBV7-8 to TRBJ2-3; 7 positions match TRBD1. The CDR3 consists of 14 residues. The J segment lost 7 bases and the V segment lost 3 bases, leaving 7 bases of the junction unmatched. Germline lookup yields CDR1 SGHVS and CDR2 FQNEAQ. The CDR3 nucleotides read TGTGCCAGCAGCTTCCCCGGACAGGTCTATACGCAGTATTTT. Translation gives CASSFPGQVYTQYF.

This clonotype was counted ten times or more. This CDR3 is CASSEWPRTTGHNEQFF. The CDR3 DNA is TGCGCCAGCAGTGAGTGGCCTCGGACTACCGGACACAATGAGCAGTTCTTC. This chain links TRBV10-2 with TRBJ2-1; D is perhaps TRBD2 (6 bases). Germline CDR1 reads WSHSY; CDR2 reads SAAADI. Trimming removed 1 base at V and 5 bases at J, with 18 bases between. This CDR3 contains 17 residues.

This clonotype was counted between two and nine times. The rearrangement links TRBV6-1 to TRBJ2-2; 8 bases are a match to TRBD1. V was clipped by 6 bases and J by 7 bases; unmatched bases: 10. Germline CDR1 is MNHNS and CDR2 is SASEGT. The CDR3 spans 15 residues. The CDR3 region has the DNA TGTGCCAGCAGCGCCGACAGGGGTGCGGACGGGGAGCTGTTTTTT. It yields the protein CASSADRGADGELFF.

The rearrangement joins TRBV2 to TRBJ2-3; D is unclear. Per the germline V gene, CDR1 is SNHLY and CDR2 is FYNNEI. V lost 4 bases and J 10 bases, leaving 9 bases between the germline ends. This CDR3 is built from 11 residues. CDR3 bases: TGTGCCAGCAGTGGGGCAGGAGCGCAGTATTTT. Translating gives CASSGAGAQYF.

The chain recombines TRBV7-3 with TRBJ2-7; TRBD2 is a possible D gene (6 bases). This CDR3 spans 14 amino acids. Germline values: CDR1 SGHTA, CDR2 FQGTGA. V shed 3 bases and J shed 3 bases, with 12 bases lying between them. This CDR3 is CASSLGGTYYEQYF. The DNA for the CDR3 is TGTGCCAGCAGCTTGGGTGGGACTTACTACGAGCAGTACTTC.

This clonotype was picked up a small number of times. The rearrangement links TRBV10-3 to TRBJ2-1, with 7 bases matching TRBD2. The CDR3 totals 14 residues. V lost 6 bases, J lost 9 bases, and 11 bases stayed unmatched. Looked up from germline, CDR1 is ENHRY and CDR2 is SYGVKD. The CDR3 is CAISSGTIYGEQFF. The CDR3, as DNA: TGTGCCATCAGCTCCGGGACTATCTACGGTGAGCAGTTCTTC.